This passage covers 11 T cell receptor beta chains from one sample sequenced in a study of blood T cells in healthy people across ages. Then a second PCR, running about 6 to 12 cycles, was carried out with a sample-barcoded 5' primer and a J-beta primer mix. Each CDR3 protein gets one entry after TCRdb re-called the 5' RACE reads with MiXCR. The sample yields around 1.5 million distinct CDR3 sequences, around 35% seen once. The source material was blood. These receptors originate from a woman under 40 in good health.

With respect to this clonotype: A much larger clone differs from this one at a single base, so this may be a read error. The chain has TRBV29-1 and TRBJ2-7; no clear D. Deletions cut 6 bases from V and 0 bases from J, with 6 bases between. This CDR3 comprises 11 residues. Germline CDR1 is SQVTM and CDR2 is ANQGSEA. The CDR3 protein is CSVKVSYEQYF. Written as DNA, the CDR3 is TGCAGCGTCAAGGTCTCCTACGAGCAGTACTTC.

This clonotype was picked up a small number of times. This chain uses TRBV5-8 with TRBJ2-3; 7 bases are a match to TRBD2. The V segment lost 0 bases and the J segment 14 bases; nucleotides outside the gene matches: 6. This CDR3 is built from 12 residues. Germline V gene data show CDR1 as SGHTS and CDR2 as YDEGEE. The CDR3 loop is CASSLEGLVRYF. CDR3 DNA: TGTGCCAGCAGCTTGGAAGGACTAGTCAGGTATTTT.

The chain is built from TRBV28 and TRBJ2-7, with 7 bases that match TRBD1. The CDR3 sequence is 19 residues long. The junction had 20 bases not matched to a gene; V was cut back by 6 bases and J by 0 bases. The germline V gene has CDR1 MDHEN and CDR2 SYDVKM. CDR3 coding DNA: TGTGCCAGCAGGACGAGGACAGGCCGACGTCGTGGCTCCTCCTACGAGCAGTACTTC. It codes for CASRTRTGRRRGSSYEQYF.

This clonotype was counted many times. The rearrangement uses TRBV29-1 and TRBJ2-1; 8 bases are a match to TRBD2. The germline V gene encodes CDR1 SQVTM and CDR2 ANQGSEA. The CDR3 is made up of 15 amino acids. V trimming: 6 bases; J trimming: 8 bases; junction bases outside the gene matches: 15. CDR3 in amino acids: CSVEHPAGVYDEQFF. The CDR3, as DNA: TGCAGCGTGGAGCACCCAGCGGGAGTTTACGATGAGCAGTTCTTC.

The rearrangement links TRBV6-5 to TRBJ1-1; 8 bases line up with TRBD1. The CDR3 covers 16 residues. Germline V lookup: CDR1 MNHEY, CDR2 SVGAGI. With 5 bases clipped from V and 4 bases from J, the junction kept 12 bases outside the gene matches. The chain's CDR3 is CASSSGQGRSGTEAFF. The CDR3 DNA reads TGTGCCAGCAGTAGTGGACAGGGTCGGTCGGGCACTGAAGCTTTCTTT.

This clonotype was counted between two and nine times. V and J are TRBV12-3 or TRBV12-4 and TRBJ2-1; possibly TRBD1 for D (6 bases). V gave up 1 base and J gave up 8 bases, with 12 bases separating them. The CDR3 covers 14 residues. The CDR3, as DNA: TGTGCCAGCAGTTTAGACCGCCCAGGGGATGAGCAGTTCTTC. Its protein product is CASSLDRPGDEQFF.

Comment on this clonotype: A clone one base away is much larger, so this may be a read error. The rearrangement joins TRBV29-1 to TRBJ2-7; TRBD1 might be the D (5 bases). Trimming took 1 base from V and 6 from J, leaving 19 bases between them. The CDR3 loop spans 15 amino acids. Germline values: CDR1 SQVTM, CDR2 ANQGSEA. CDR3 sequence reads: CSVEVVTDNPCEQYF. The CDR3 DNA reads as TGCAGCGTTGAAGTCGTCACGGACAATCCCTGCGAGCAGTACTTC.

The V call is TRBV20-1, the J call TRBJ2-7; D tentatively reads TRBD1 or TRBD2 (6 bases each). This CDR3 contains 14 residues. V was shortened by 2 bases and J by 0 bases, with 11 bases between the two germline ends. CDR1 is DFQATT and CDR2 is SNEGSKA in the germline V gene (reference sequence). The DNA of the CDR3 is TGCAGTGCTAGAAGGGGGGTGTTCTCCTACGAGCAGTACTTC. Protein sequence: CSARRGVFSYEQYF.

This rearrangement joins TRBV20-1 to TRBJ1-1; D call uncertain. The length of the CDR3 is 12 residues. Germline values: CDR1 DFQATT, CDR2 SNEGSKA (reference sequence). Between the trimmed V and J ends, which lost 6 bases and 0 bases, there was a span of 8 bases. The CDR3 DNA is TGCAGTGCCTCGGCGATGAACACTGAAGCTTTCTTT. Translation gives CSASAMNTEAFF.

The chain uses TRBV20-1 and TRBJ2-4; TRBD1 or TRBD2 may be the D gene (5 bases each). CDR3 size: 15 residues. Germline V gene data show CDR1 as DFQATT and CDR2 as SNEGSKA (reference sequence). The V and J ends lost 6 bases and 6 bases respectively, with 21 bases between them. The CDR3 DNA follows: TGCAGTGCCCCCAAGGTGGAAGGTGGGGGAAACATTCAGTACTTC. Protein sequence: CSAPKVEGGGNIQYF.

This clonotype was seen more than once but under ten times. This chain connects TRBV5-1 to TRBJ2-5, with D perhaps TRBD2 (5 bases). This CDR3 is 15 amino acids long. V lost 2 bases and J 3 bases, leaving 14 bases between the germline ends. Germline lookup yields CDR1 SGHRS and CDR2 YFSETQ. CDR3 in DNA: TGCGCCAGCAGCTTCTGGTCGGGGAATGAAGAGACCCAGTACTTC. It codes for CASSFWSGNEETQYF.